This T cell receptor (beta chain) derives from a study of T cell repertoires in cytomegalovirus infection. Study summary: As its CMV epitopes, the study selected recently identified HLA-C-restricted and well-studied HLA-B-restricted targets. General study findings and limits: HLA-C-restricted TCR beta clonotypes specific for CMV led the ex vivo response.

V lost 0 bases, J lost 6 bases, and 8 bases stayed unmatched. In germline, CDR1 is KGHSH, CDR2 LQKENI. The CDR3 spans 17 residues. TCRdb analysed the reads with MiXCR anew, one entry per CDR3 protein. The sample lists about 360,000 distinct CDR3 sequences, about a third seen once, with about 13% in the top ten. This clonotype showed up just a few times. The target antigen is unknown. Sequenced material: cultured PBMCs, taken from culture after CMV antigen stimulation. This sequence was found in a human donor in good health (CMV status not recorded). Some clones in this sample may be carry-over from other donors' samples. The V and J genes are TRBV18 and TRBJ2-1; 10 bases line up with TRBD2. The CDR3 region is CASSPPASGSFRNEQFF. CDR3 bases: TGTGCCAGCTCACCACCGGCTAGCGGGAGTTTCCGCAATGAGCAGTTCTTC.